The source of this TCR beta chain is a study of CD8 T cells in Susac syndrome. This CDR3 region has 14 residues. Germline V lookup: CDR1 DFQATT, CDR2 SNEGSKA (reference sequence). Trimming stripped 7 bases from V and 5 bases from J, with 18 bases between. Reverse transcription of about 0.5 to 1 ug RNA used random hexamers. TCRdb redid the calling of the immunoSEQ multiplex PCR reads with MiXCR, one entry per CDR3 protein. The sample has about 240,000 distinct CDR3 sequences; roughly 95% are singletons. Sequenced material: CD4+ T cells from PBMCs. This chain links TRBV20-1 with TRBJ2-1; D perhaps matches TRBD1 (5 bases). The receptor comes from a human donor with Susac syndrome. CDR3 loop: CSVPADRLNNEQFF. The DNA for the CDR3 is TGCAGTGTCCCGGCCGACAGATTAAACAATGAGCAGTTCTTC.